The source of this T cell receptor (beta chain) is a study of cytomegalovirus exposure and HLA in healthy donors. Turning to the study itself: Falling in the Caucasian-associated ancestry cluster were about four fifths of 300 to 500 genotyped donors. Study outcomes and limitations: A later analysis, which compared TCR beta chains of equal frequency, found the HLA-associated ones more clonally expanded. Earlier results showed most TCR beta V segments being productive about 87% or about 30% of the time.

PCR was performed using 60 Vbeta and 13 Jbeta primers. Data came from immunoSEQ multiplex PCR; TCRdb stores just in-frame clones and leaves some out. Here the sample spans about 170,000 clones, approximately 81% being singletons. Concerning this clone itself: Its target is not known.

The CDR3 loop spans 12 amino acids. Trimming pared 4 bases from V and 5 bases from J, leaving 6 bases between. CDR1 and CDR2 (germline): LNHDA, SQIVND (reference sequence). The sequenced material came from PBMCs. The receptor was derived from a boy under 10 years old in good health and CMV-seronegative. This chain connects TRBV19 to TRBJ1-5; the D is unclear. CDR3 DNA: TGTGCCAGTAGTAGCGGCGATCAGCCCCAGCATTTT. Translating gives CASSSGDQPQHF.